This TCR beta chain was captured by sequencing in a study of OX40 agonist ivuxolimab in advanced cancers. Looked up from germline, CDR1 is SGHAT and CDR2 is FQNNGV. Trimming pared 4 bases from V and 4 bases from J, leaving 10 bases between. CDR3 length: 13 residues. Clones were sequenced by immunoSEQ multiplex PCR, and TCRdb holds only the in-frame ones, with some missing. The repertoire has 80,000 or so clones, 85% to 90% of them found once; the top ten carry more than 2.5%. This clonotype originated in an adult with an advanced solid tumor such as melanoma, head and neck, liver or kidney cancer. Source: CD4+ or CD8+ T cells sorted from blood, taken in a trial of the OX40 agonist ivuxolimab. The genes are TRBV11-2 and TRBJ1-1, with no clear D. The DNA of the CDR3 is TGTGCCAGCAGCTCCCTCCCGACCACTGAAGCTTTCTTT. Its translation is CASSSLPTTEAFF.